In its sample, the clone carrying this TCR beta chain was seen a few times. This sample was taken from a study of blood T cell repertoires in COVID-19. Only in-frame clones appear in the TCRdb table, and some are missing; sequencing was by immunoSEQ multiplex PCR. The sample contains 250,000 or so clones, over 80% of which appear only once. The sequenced material came from PBMCs or T cells enriched from blood (not recorded which). This sequence was found in a woman in her thirties who had been exposed to COVID-19.

This CDR3 is CASSLGTGVYEQYF. Written as DNA, the CDR3 is TGTGCCAGCAGCCTGGGAACAGGGGTTTACGAGCAGTACTTC. The rearrangement uses TRBV5-6 and TRBJ2-7; TRBD1 matches 7 bases. The CDR3 loop spans 14 amino acids. Trimming at V came to 4 bases and at J to 4 bases, leaving 8 bases not matched to a gene. Germline assignment: CDR1 SGHDT and CDR2 YYEEEE.